Each of the 15 T cell receptor beta chains below was sequenced from the same sample in a study of identical twins. TCRdb re-analysed the 5' RACE reads in MiXCR, keeping a single row per CDR3 protein. This table has roughly 490,000 distinct CDR3 sequences, 14% appearing once. This sample was shared with a second study, whose subject was yellow fever vaccine responses in identical twins.

Sequencing used CD4+ T cells sorted from blood. The receptors stem from a woman between 18 and 30 years old in good health.

The V call is TRBV6-2 or TRBV6-3, the J call TRBJ2-7, with 8 bases that match TRBD2. Germline trimming cut 4 bases from V and 0 bases from J; bases unmatched to any gene: 11. The germline CDR1 and CDR2 sequences are MNHEY and SVGEGT. The length of the CDR3 is 17 residues. The CDR3 sequence: CASSFLLAEQSSYEQYF. The CDR3 region has the DNA TGTGCCAGCAGTTTTCTACTAGCGGAGCAAAGCTCCTACGAGCAGTACTTC.

V and J are TRBV12-3 or TRBV12-4 and TRBJ2-1; a possible D gene is TRBD2 (6 bases). The CDR3 contains 15 residues. V was pared by 6 bases and J by 0 bases, with 12 bases between. CDR3 coding DNA: TGTGCCAGCAGCCGGGACTCCCGCTCCTACAATGAGCAGTTCTTC. Amino acid sequence: CASSRDSRSYNEQFF.

The chain joins TRBV10-3 to TRBJ1-3; no reliable D call. Germline V CDR1 and CDR2: ENHRY, SYGVKD. This CDR3 region has 17 residues. V lost 0 bases to trimming and J lost 0 bases, with 12 bases between them. CDR3 in amino acids: CAISESFTRNSGNTIYF. The CDR3 DNA follows: TGTGCCATCAGTGAGTCTTTTACTCGGAACTCTGGAAACACCATATATTTT.

This clonotype has more than one count but fewer than ten. The chain uses TRBV10-3 and TRBJ2-3; the match to TRBD2 covers 10 bases. The V and J ends lost 3 bases and 5 bases, in that order; junction bases with no gene match: 8. This CDR3 has 16 amino acids. From germline, CDR1 is ENHRY and CDR2 SYGVKD. The CDR3 coding sequence is TGTGCCATCAGTGACACTAGCGGGATAGGGATAGATACGCAGTATTTT. Its protein product is CAISDTSGIGIDTQYF.

This clonotype was detected only a few times. The rearrangement uses TRBV20-1 and TRBJ2-3; D is undetermined. The CDR3 contains 12 residues. The germline V gene encodes CDR1 DFQATT and CDR2 SNEGSKA (reference sequence). V was clipped by 3 bases and J by 2 bases, with 6 bases between them. CDR3 residues: CSASALTDTQYF. CDR3 DNA sequence: TGCAGTGCTAGCGCCCTCACAGATACGCAGTATTTT.

This clonotype was counted between two and nine times. The CDR3 nucleotides read TGTGCCAGCAGCCAGATACGGGGCTGGGAGAGCACAGATACGCAGTATTTT. Its translation is CASSQIRGWESTDTQYF. This sequence joins TRBV14 and TRBJ2-3, with D perhaps matching TRBD1 or TRBD2 (5 bases each). Trimming took 3 bases from V and 0 from J, leaving 16 bases between them. The germline gives CDR1 SGHDN, CDR2 FVKESK. The CDR3 loop spans 17 amino acids.

This clonotype was detected many times. This chain links TRBV12-3 or TRBV12-4 with TRBJ2-1; no definite D call. Trimming left V 6 bases short and J 2 bases short, with 8 bases between. This CDR3 comprises 13 residues. CDR3 amino acids: CASRKDAYNEQFF. CDR3 nucleotide sequence: TGTGCCAGCAGAAAGGACGCCTACAATGAGCAGTTCTTC.

The chain links TRBV15 to TRBJ2-5, with unresolved D. Germline V gene sequence: CDR1 LNHNV, CDR2 YYDKDF (reference sequence). V was clipped by 3 bases and J by 4 bases, with 3 bases between them. The CDR3 runs 11 residues. CDR3 in DNA: TGTGCCACCAGCAGGTTAGAGACCCAGTACTTC. Its protein product is CATSRLETQYF. Drawing the rest from reference TRBV15 and TRBJ2-5, the complete variable domain is DAMVIQNPRYQVTQFGKPVTLSCSQTLNHNVMYWYQQKSSQAPKLLFHYYDKDFNNEADTPDNFQSRRPNTSFCFLDIRSPGLGDTAMYLCATSRLETQYFGPGTRLLVL.

This chain links TRBV3-1 with TRBJ2-1; D gene unclear. Germline CDR1 and CDR2: LGHDT and YNNKEL (reference sequence). V was cut by 0 bases and J by 0 bases, with 6 bases left in between. This CDR3 region has 15 residues. The CDR3 region is CASSQDPRSYNEQFF. The CDR3 region has the DNA TGTGCCAGCAGCCAAGATCCTCGCTCCTACAATGAGCAGTTCTTC.

This clonotype has a handful of counts. This chain links TRBV7-8 with TRBJ2-7, with D perhaps matching TRBD1 or TRBD2 (7 bases each). The CDR3 totals 15 residues. In germline, CDR1 is SGHVS, CDR2 FQNEAQ. Between the trimmed V and J ends, which lost 8 bases and 7 bases, there was a span of 24 bases. This CDR3 reads CASSEGAGGGQEQYF. Written as DNA, the CDR3 is TGTGCCAGCTCCGAGGGGGCAGGGGGGGGTCAGGAGCAGTACTTC.

The rearrangement links TRBV3-1 to TRBJ2-7, with TRBD2 identical over 12 bases. Per the germline V gene, CDR1 is LGHDT and CDR2 is YNNKEL (reference sequence). V lost 4 bases and J lost 7; bases outside the gene matches: 17. The CDR3 sequence is 18 residues long. CDR3: CASSPRLAGGLPPWEQYF. For the CDR3, the DNA is TGTGCCAGCAGCCCCCGTCTAGCGGGAGGGCTCCCCCCGTGGGAGCAGTACTTC.

This clonotype was counted between two and nine times. This chain connects TRBV14 to TRBJ1-1; no clear D gene. Per germline, CDR1 SGHDN and CDR2 FVKESK. CDR3 length equals 15 residues. Trimming shortened V by 0 bases and J by 5 bases, and 13 bases separated the two germline ends. CDR3 residues: CASSQEVRGRTEAFF. CDR3 DNA sequence: TGTGCCAGCAGCCAAGAGGTTCGAGGTCGTACTGAAGCTTTCTTT.

J is TRBJ2-5 and V is TRBV5-1; no clear D gene. With 1 base removed from V and 4 bases from J, the gap between germline ends came to 5 bases. Germline CDR1 is SGHRS and CDR2 is YFSETQ. This CDR3 comprises 12 residues. CDR3 sequence: CASSLYGETQYF. CDR3 DNA sequence: TGCGCCAGCAGCTTGTACGGAGAGACCCAGTACTTC.

This clonotype was seen only a few times. The chain has TRBV20-1 and TRBJ1-1; D uncertain. CDR3 length equals 13 residues. Trimming removed 7 bases at V and 4 bases at J, with 16 bases between. CDR1 is DFQATT and CDR2 is SNEGSKA in the germline V gene (reference sequence). DNA for the CDR3: TGCAGTGGACCAAACCCCGTCGGCACTGAAGCTTTCTTT. Translating it yields CSGPNPVGTEAFF.

This clonotype was observed at least ten times. The CDR3 nucleotides are TGTGCCAGCAGCCCCCTCGGAGGCGGGGAGCTGTTTTTT. Protein product: CASSPLGGGELFF. The gene calls are TRBV5-6 and TRBJ2-2; tentatively, D is TRBD2 (5 bases). Trimming removed 4 bases from V and 7 bases from J, with 11 bases in between. The CDR3 covers 13 residues. CDR1 is SGHDT, CDR2 YYEEEE, per germline.